This TCR beta chain appears in the sequencing data of a study of blood T cell repertoires in COVID-19. Study summary: The origin of the acute and convalescent COVID-19 samples was the United States, Italy and Spain. The cDNA or gDNA used as material had been derived from T cells, B-cell-depleted T cells, or PBMCs.

CDR3 length equals 15 residues. Germline trimming cut 3 bases from V and 0 bases from J; bases unmatched to any gene: 4. Germline V CDR1 and CDR2: SGHTA, FQGNSA. The authors' processing: Scientists estimated how many nucleated cells there were by amplifying reference gene primers. Repertoires were generated with immunoSEQ multiplex PCR, while TCRdb's copy carries only in-frame clones and drops some. The DNA gave D and trimming, while V, J and clone size come from that table. The table lists over 200,000 clones, around 80% of them singletons. This sequence joins TRBV7-2 and TRBJ2-7; 8 nucleotides agree with TRBD2. The receptor comes from a man aged 35-49 years who had recovered from COVID-19. The sequencing sample was made of peripheral blood. The CDR3 DNA reads TGTGCCAGCAGCTTTACTAGCGGAAGCTCCTACGAGCAGTACTTC. It is translated as CASSFTSGSSYEQYF.